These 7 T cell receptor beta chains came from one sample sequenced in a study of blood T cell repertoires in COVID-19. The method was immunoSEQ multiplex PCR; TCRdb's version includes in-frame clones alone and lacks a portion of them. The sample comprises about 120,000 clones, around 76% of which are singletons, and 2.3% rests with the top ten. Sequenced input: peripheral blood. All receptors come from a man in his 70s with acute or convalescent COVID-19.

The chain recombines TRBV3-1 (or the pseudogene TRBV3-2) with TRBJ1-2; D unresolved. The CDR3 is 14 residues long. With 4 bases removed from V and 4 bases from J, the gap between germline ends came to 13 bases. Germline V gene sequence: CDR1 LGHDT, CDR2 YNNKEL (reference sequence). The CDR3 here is CASSLHQVSYGYTF. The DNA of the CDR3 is TGTGCCAGCAGCCTGCACCAGGTTTCCTATGGCTACACCTTC.

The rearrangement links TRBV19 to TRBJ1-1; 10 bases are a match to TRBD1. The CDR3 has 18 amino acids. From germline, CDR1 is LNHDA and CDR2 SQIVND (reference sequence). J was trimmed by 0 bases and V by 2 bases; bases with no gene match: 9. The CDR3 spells CASSIMTGQGSMNTEAFF. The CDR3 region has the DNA TGTGCCAGTAGTATAATGACGGGACAGGGGAGCATGAACACTGAAGCTTTCTTT. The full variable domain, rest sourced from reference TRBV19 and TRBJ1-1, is DGGITQSPKYLFRKEGQNVTLSCEQNLNHDAMYWYRQDPGQGLRLIYYSQIVNDFQKGDIAEGYSVSREKKESFPLTVTSAQKNPTAFYLCASSIMTGQGSMNTEAFFGQGTRLTVV.

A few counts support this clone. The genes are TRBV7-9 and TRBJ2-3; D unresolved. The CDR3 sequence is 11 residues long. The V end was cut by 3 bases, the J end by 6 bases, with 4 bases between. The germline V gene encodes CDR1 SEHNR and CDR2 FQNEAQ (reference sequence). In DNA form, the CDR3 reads TGTGCCAGCAGCTTTGCGGATACGCAGTATTTT. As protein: CASSFADTQYF.

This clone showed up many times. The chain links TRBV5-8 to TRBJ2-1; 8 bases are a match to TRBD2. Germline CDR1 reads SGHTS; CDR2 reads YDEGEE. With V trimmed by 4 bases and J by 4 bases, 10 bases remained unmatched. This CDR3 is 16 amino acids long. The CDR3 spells CASSAPLGLEYNEQFF. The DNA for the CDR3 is TGTGCCAGCAGCGCACCCCTGGGACTAGAATACAATGAGCAGTTCTTC.

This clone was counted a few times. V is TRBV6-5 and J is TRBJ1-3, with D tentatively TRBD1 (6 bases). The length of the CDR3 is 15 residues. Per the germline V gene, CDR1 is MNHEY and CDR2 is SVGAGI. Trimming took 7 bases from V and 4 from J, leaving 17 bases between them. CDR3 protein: CASKKRGAVGNTIYF. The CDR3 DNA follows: TGTGCCAGCAAGAAACGGGGGGCCGTCGGAAACACCATATATTTT.

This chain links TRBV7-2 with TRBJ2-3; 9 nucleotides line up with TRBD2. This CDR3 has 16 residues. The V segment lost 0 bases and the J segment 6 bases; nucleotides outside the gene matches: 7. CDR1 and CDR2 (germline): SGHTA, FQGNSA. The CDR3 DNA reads TGTGCCAGCAGCTTAGCAGGGCGGGGGGGCCCGGATACGCAGTATTTT. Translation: CASSLAGRGGPDTQYF.

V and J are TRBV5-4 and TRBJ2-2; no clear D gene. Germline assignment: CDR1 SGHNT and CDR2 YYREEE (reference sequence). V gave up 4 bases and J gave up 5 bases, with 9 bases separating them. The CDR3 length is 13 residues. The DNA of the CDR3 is TGTGCCAGCAGCATTCCTAATACCGGGGAGCTGTTTTTT. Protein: CASSIPNTGELFF. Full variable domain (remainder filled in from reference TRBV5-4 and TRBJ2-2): ETGVTQSPTHLIKTRGQQVTLRCSSQSGHNTVSWYQQALGQGPQFIFQYYREEENGRGNFPPRFSGLQFPNYSSELNVNALELDDSALYLCASSIPNTGELFFGEGSRLTVL.